This T cell receptor beta chain was identified in a study of tumor-infiltrating lymphocytes in localized non-small cell lung cancer. Study results and limitations: Different pieces of the same tissue were used for each assay. Recurrence-free survival showed no association with tumor T-cell fraction. Available tissue quantity limited TCR sequencing to a patient subset.

By share, this clone ranks as large. Its antigen is unknown. Clones were sequenced by immunoSEQ multiplex PCR, and TCRdb holds only the in-frame ones, with some missing. Here the sample spans 6,000 to 8,500 clones, around two thirds being singletons. CDR3 length: 17 residues. The V gene's germline CDR1 is LGHNA and CDR2 YSLEER. The V and J ends lost 0 bases and 0 bases respectively, with 12 bases between them. This receptor was obtained from a human donor with non-small cell lung cancer. Sample: lung tumor tissue. V gene TRBV4-3 combines with J gene TRBJ2-1, with a weak D call TRBD2 (6 bases). DNA of the CDR3: TGCGCCAGCAGCCAAGATGGGGGGACCAGCTCCTACAATGAGCAGTTCTTC. It yields the protein CASSQDGGTSSYNEQFF.